The entry that follows covers one T cell receptor beta chain sequence. The PCR had 60 Vbeta and 13 Jbeta primers. Method: immunoSEQ multiplex PCR; TCRdb's copy keeps in-frame clones and lacks some. Among 150,000 to 200,000 clones listed, about 75% were seen once. The sample belongs to a study of cytomegalovirus exposure and HLA in healthy donors. The CDR3 loop spans 16 amino acids. Germline V CDR1 and CDR2: SSHAT, FNYEAQ (reference sequence). Trimming took 2 bases from V and 7 from J, leaving 18 bases between them. Sequences were obtained from PBMCs. V and J are TRBV7-7 and TRBJ2-1, with a weak D call TRBD1 (7 bases). This TCR was recovered from a man aged 40-55 years in good health and CMV-seropositive. The CDR3 spells CASSLSPDSGGNEQFF. The CDR3 region has the DNA TGTGCCAGCAGCTTATCCCCGGATTCAGGGGGGAATGAGCAGTTCTTC. Looking up the rest from reference TRBV7-7 and TRBJ2-1 gives the full variable domain: GAGVSQSPRYKVTKRGQDVTLRCDPISSHATLYWYQQALGQGPEFLTYFNYEAQPDKSGLPSDRFSAERPEGSISTLTIQRTEQRDSAMYRCASSLSPDSGGNEQFFGPGTRLTVL.